This T cell receptor (beta chain) was identified in a study of T-cell reconstitution after alpha-beta-depleted transplantation in children. Unique molecular identifiers were incorporated into the prepared TCRbeta library. Via MiXCR, TCRdb re-called the PCR reads, giving one row per CDR3 protein. Of 750,000 to 950,000 distinct CDR3 sequences listed, 16% are singletons. This clonotype appeared many times. The source was PBMCs, mostly from graft donor cells, collected 360 days after TCRalphabeta/CD19-depleted stem cell transplant. The sequence was collected from a male patient aged 10-17 years who had a stem cell transplant for acute lymphoblastic leukemia, so the T cells may come from the graft donor.

DNA for the CDR3: TGCGCCAGCAGCCGGCGGTGGTCAATGAACACTGAAGCTTTCTTT. Residues: CASSRRWSMNTEAFF. This chain connects TRBV5-1 to TRBJ1-1; no clear D. Trimming shortened V by 4 bases and J by 0 bases, and 13 bases separated the two germline ends. Per germline, CDR1 SGHRS and CDR2 YFSETQ. This CDR3 region has 15 residues.